This T cell receptor beta chain emerged from a study of PD-1 blockade in classical Hodgkin lymphoma. Per the germline V gene, CDR1 is SGHRS and CDR2 is YFSETQ. The CDR3 has 15 residues. V was pared by 0 bases and J by 1 base, with 10 bases between. Clones were read by immunoSEQ multiplex PCR, and TCRdb kept only the in-frame ones, dropping some. Counted here are around 6,200 clones, more than 75% occurring once; the ten biggest clones make up approximately 1.5%. Time point indicated: cycle 4 day 1 (C4D1), after less than 7 weeks of nivolumab. No patient escaped relapse after autologous stem cell transplantation, and brentuximab vedotin exposure varied. Starting with thawed PBMCs, CD4+ T cells were purified by magnetic negative selection.

This rearrangement joins TRBV5-1 to TRBJ2-5, with D possibly matching TRBD2 (6 bases). The TCR sequence derives from a human donor with classical Hodgkin lymphoma. The sequencing used CD4+ T cells from blood, collected before the fourth cycle of nivolumab. The CDR3 bases are TGCGCCAGCAGCTTGGGGGGACTCCTCCAAGAGACCCAGTACTTC. It encodes CASSLGGLLQETQYF.